The sequence of this T cell receptor beta chain was determined in a study of blood T cell repertoires in COVID-19. Study at large: The origin of the acute and convalescent COVID-19 samples was the United States, Italy and Spain. The cDNA or gDNA used as material had been derived from T cells, B-cell-depleted T cells, or PBMCs.

Original processing methods: Nucleated cell number was recorded as an estimate derived from reference gene primer amplification. Clones were sequenced by immunoSEQ multiplex PCR, and TCRdb holds only the in-frame ones, with some missing. V and J calls and clone size are copied from that table; D and trimming were computed from the DNA. The sample holds around 240,000 clones, roughly 83% seen once. The CDR3 consists of 13 residues. Trimming took off 4 bases at V and 5 bases at J, with 9 bases between the two ends. Germline values: CDR1 MDHEN, CDR2 SYDVKM. The V gene is TRBV28, the J gene TRBJ2-1; D call uncertain. The clonotype originates from a woman aged 45 to 65 with acute or convalescent COVID-19. The source material was peripheral blood. As DNA, the CDR3 is TGTGCCAGCAGTTGGAGTAGAAACAATGAGCAGTTCTTC. Encoded protein: CASSWSRNNEQFF.